These T cell receptor beta chains were read from a single sample in a study of early T cells in non-severe SARS-CoV-2 infection. Each CDR3 protein gets one entry after TCRdb re-called the 5' RACE reads with MiXCR. The sample carries tens of thousands of distinct CDR3 sequences, about 15% recorded once. Input material: whole blood. These TCRs come from an adult who was a healthcare worker with PCR-confirmed SARS-CoV-2 infection or an uninfected control (not recorded which). Each CDR3 is given with its conserved first and last residue. A D gene is named only where the DNA matches it firmly. Some rows mark clone size as missing; the rest say once, few, many or name a class of expanded clone.

J gene,clone size,D gene,V gene,CDR3 DNA,CDR3 protein
TRBJ1-5,NA,NA,TRBV6-1,TGTGCCAGCAGTGAAGCGCGGAAACAGGGTGGCAATCAGCCCCAGCATTTT,CASSEARKQGGNQPQHF
TRBJ1-1,many,TRBD1,TRBV7-6,TGTGCCAGCAGCTGGAACTCAGGGGGAAATACTGAAGCTTTCTTT,CASSWNSGGNTEAFF
TRBJ1-2,NA,NA,TRBV5-8,TGTGCCAGCACCCCGACCGTAACTAACTATGGCTACACCTTC,CASTPTVTNYGYTF
TRBJ2-4,few,TRBD1,TRBV6-6,TGTGCCAGCGGTCTAGGACAGGTTCCCAAAAACATTCAGTACTTC,CASGLGQVPKNIQYF
TRBJ1-5,NA,NA,TRBV18,TGTGCCAGCTCACCGTCGGCTAGGGGTAAGGCATCCTATCAGCCCCAGCATTTT,CASSPSARGKASYQPQHF
TRBJ2-1,few,NA,TRBV19,TGTGCCAGTAGTAAACCGACAGGATACTCCTACAATGAGCAGTTCTTC,CASSKPTGYSYNEQFF
TRBJ2-3,few,NA,TRBV5-8,TGTGCCAGCAGCCCGAACGGGGCGAGCACAGATACGCAGTATTTT,CASSPNGASTDTQYF
TRBJ2-6,few,NA,TRBV12-3/TRBV12-4,TGTGCCAGCAGCCCGGGACAAATCTGGTCTGGGGCCAACGTCCTGACTTTC,CASSPGQIWSGANVLTF
TRBJ2-2,few,NA,TRBV7-2,TGTGCCAGCAGCTTAGTCTTCTCCGGGGTTTACACCGGGGAGCTGTTTTTT,CASSLVFSGVYTGELFF
TRBJ1-5,NA,NA,TRBV12-3/TRBV12-4,TGTGCCAGCAGTTTCGCCGCGAATCAGCCCCAGCATTTT,CASSFAANQPQHF
TRBJ1-3,many,NA,TRBV5-1,TGCGCCAGCAGCTTGGATCAGGGGCCGGTTCATTTT,CASSLDQGPVHF
TRBJ2-3,NA,NA,TRBV10-3,TGTGCCATCAGGCCCGGGTCCACAGATACGCAGTATTTT,CAIRPGSTDTQYF
TRBJ2-1,many,NA,TRBV6-1,TGTGCCAGCTCAACACAAACTAGCTTCCAGTTCTTC,CASSTQTSFQFF
TRBJ1-1,many,NA,TRBV29-1,TGCAGCGTTTATCCCGGGGATATGAACACTGAAGCTTTCTTT,CSVYPGDMNTEAFF
TRBJ2-3,many,NA,TRBV5-1,TGCGCCAGCAGTGAGGAGAACCTAAGCACAGATACGCAGTATTTT,CASSEENLSTDTQYF
TRBJ2-3,NA,TRBD2,TRBV12-3/TRBV12-4,TGTGCCAGCAGTCCTCCGGGACTAGAATCCGATACGCAGTATTTT,CASSPPGLESDTQYF
TRBJ2-5,few,NA,TRBV7-2,TGTGCCAGCAGCTTAGCCTTTCCCCGGCGGCGGGGGCTGATACAAGAGACCCAGTACTTC,CASSLAFPRRRGLIQETQYF
TRBJ2-5,few,NA,TRBV6-5,TGTGCCAGCAGTTACTCCCCGAACGATCGGGAGACCCAGTACTTC,CASSYSPNDRETQYF
TRBJ2-1,few,NA,TRBV7-3,TGTGCCAGCAGTCCTATGGGTGGCCGCAATGAGCAGTTCTTC,CASSPMGGRNEQFF
TRBJ2-6,many,NA,TRBV27,TGTGCCAGCAGTTTGGACGGCTCTGGGGCCAACGTCCTGACTTTC,CASSLDGSGANVLTF
TRBJ2-5,few,NA,TRBV7-2,TGTGCCAGCAGCATACAACTGGCTAAGAGAAGGACCCAGTACTTC,CASSIQLAKRRTQYF
TRBJ2-3,NA,NA,TRBV5-1,TGCGTCAGCAGTATTGGCACAGATACGCAGTATTTT,CVSSIGTDTQYF
TRBJ1-1,NA,NA,TRBV4-1,TGCGCCAGCAGCCTAGGACCCCAGAACACTGAAGCTTTCTTT,CASSLGPQNTEAFF
TRBJ1-3,NA,NA,TRBV12-3/TRBV12-4,TGTGCCAGCAGTTACAGGGAAACCATATATTTT,CASSYRETIYF
TRBJ2-3,NA,TRBD2,TRBV10-3,TGTGCCATCAGTGGCCTAGCGGGGGGGCGAACAGATACGCAGTATTTT,CAISGLAGGRTDTQYF
TRBJ2-3,NA,TRBD2,TRBV6-5,TGTGCCAGCAGGAATAGCGGGAGCACAGATACGCAGTATTTT,CASRNSGSTDTQYF
TRBJ1-4,NA,NA,TRBV10-3,TGTGCCATCAGTGCCCAACCCCCGGGTTTTAATGAAAAACTGTTTTTT,CAISAQPPGFNEKLFF
TRBJ1-1,NA,NA,TRBV7-6,TGTGCCAGCAGCGCTAGGCTGGGGAGGACCCAGAACACTGAAGCTTTCTTT,CASSARLGRTQNTEAFF
TRBJ2-5,few,TRBD2,TRBV15,TGTGCCACTAGCGGGGGGGCGGAGACCCAGTACTTC,CATSGGAETQYF
TRBJ1-2,few,NA,TRBV20-1,TGCAGTGCTAGAGCCGCCCTAAGGGGATCCTATGGCTACACCTTC,CSARAALRGSYGYTF